This T cell receptor beta chain was found in a study of cytomegalovirus exposure and HLA in healthy donors. With 8 bases removed from V and 6 bases from J, the gap between germline ends came to 8 bases. The CDR3 covers 10 residues. Both 60 Vbeta primers and 13 Jbeta primers went into the PCR. Clones were read by immunoSEQ multiplex PCR, and TCRdb kept only the in-frame ones, dropping some. Here the sample spans more than 150,000 clones, about 81% being singletons. This clonotype was obtained from a woman between 18 and 29 years old in good health and CMV-seronegative. This chain joins TRBV5-3 and TRBJ1-2; no clear D. TRBV5-3 is sorted into the ORF group, with uncertain function. The specimen was PBMCs. The CDR3 region is CASGGDGYTF. Here the CDR3 DNA reads TGTGCCAGCGGCGGGGATGGCTACACCTTC.